This T cell receptor beta chain was obtained from a study of cytotoxic CD8 clonotypes in ibrutinib-treated CLL. Study-level background: Treatment had run for a median roughly 12 months, range 6 to 36, when response samples were taken.

Points on this clone: Its antigen is still unknown.

Germline V CDR1 and CDR2: MNHNS, SASEGT. J gave up 4 bases and V 4 bases, and 6 bases lay outside the gene matches. This CDR3 comprises 15 residues. Sequencing was designed to attain a depth spanning 1 in 200,000 to 1 in 1 million T cells. Profiled with immunoSEQ multiplex PCR; TCRdb holds only in-frame clones, not every one. The profile shows more than 110,000 clones, approximately 90% of them singletons. Genomic DNA in a quantity of about 2.1 micrograms was derived from cryopreserved PBMCs for TCR beta libraries. Study results and caveats: Upon ibrutinib response clonality rose, and upon progression it fell back toward baseline.

This chain joins TRBV6-1 and TRBJ2-5; 10 bases are a match to TRBD2. This TCR came from a human donor with chronic lymphocytic leukemia. The sequenced sample was PBMCs, obtained after 12 months of ibrutinib treatment. CDR3 in DNA: TGTGCCAGCAGTGGCCTAGCGGGAGTGGCAGAGACCCAGTACTTC. It yields the protein CASSGLAGVAETQYF.